The T cell receptor (beta chain) described here comes from a study of cytomegalovirus exposure and HLA in healthy donors. Study summary: Ancestry clustering placed about four fifths of around 400 genotyped donors in the Caucasian-associated cluster.

PCR primers comprised 60 Vbeta and 13 Jbeta primers. The table came from immunoSEQ multiplex PCR; TCRdb's copy has only in-frame clones and leaves some out. Here the sample table reports roughly 120,000 clones. Study-wide findings and caveats: Analyses of presence and absence presupposed an approximately uniform sequencing depth across donors.

A remark on this clone: As yet, its antigen is unknown.

The CDR3 consists of 14 residues. V was clipped by 0 bases and J by 10 bases, with 10 bases between them. CDR1 is SEHNR, CDR2 FQNEAQ, per germline (reference sequence). The receptor comes from a man aged 18 to 29 in good health and CMV-seronegative. The V call is TRBV7-9, the J call TRBJ1-6; tentative D call: TRBD1 (5 bases). Sequenced sample: PBMCs. CDR3 nucleotides: TGTGCCAGCAGCTTAGCCCAGGGATTATCACCCCTCCACTTT. It specifies CASSLAQGLSPLHF.